This entry is about one TCR beta chain. As processed by the authors: Estimated nucleated cell counts came from reference gene primer amplification. Some clones are missing from TCRdb's copy, which holds only in-frame ones; the method was immunoSEQ multiplex PCR. That table supplies the V and J calls and clone size; D and trimming were determined from the DNA. This table holds around 460,000 clones, 70% to 90% found once. Trimming took off 5 bases at V and 4 bases at J, with 9 bases between the two ends. Germline CDR1 reads LNHDA; CDR2 reads SQIVND (reference sequence). There are 13 residues in the CDR3. Seattle enrolled patients during active infection and tracked them longitudinally. This entry comes from a study of blood T cell repertoires in COVID-19. On the study more broadly: The origin of the acute and convalescent COVID-19 samples was the United States, Italy and Spain.

The V call is TRBV19, the J call TRBJ1-3; unclear D gene. The sample taken for sequencing was peripheral blood. The TCR originated in a man aged 18 to 30 with COVID-19, enrolled during active disease. The CDR3 DNA reads as TGTGCCAGTAGTTTTCTCGGGGGAAACACCATATATTTT. The encoded protein is CASSFLGGNTIYF.